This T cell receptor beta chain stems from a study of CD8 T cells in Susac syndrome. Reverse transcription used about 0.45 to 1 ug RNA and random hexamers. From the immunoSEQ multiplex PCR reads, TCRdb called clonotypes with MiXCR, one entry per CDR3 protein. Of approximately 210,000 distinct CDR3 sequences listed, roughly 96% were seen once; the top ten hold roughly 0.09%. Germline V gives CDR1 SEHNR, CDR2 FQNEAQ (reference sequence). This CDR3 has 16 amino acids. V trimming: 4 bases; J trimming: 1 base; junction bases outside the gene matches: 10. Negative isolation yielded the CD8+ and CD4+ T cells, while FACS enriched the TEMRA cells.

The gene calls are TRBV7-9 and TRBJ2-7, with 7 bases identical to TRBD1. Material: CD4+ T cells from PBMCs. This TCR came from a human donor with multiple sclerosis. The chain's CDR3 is CASSSPTGMISYEQYF. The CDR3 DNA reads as TGTGCCAGCAGCTCCCCGACAGGGATGATATCCTACGAGCAGTACTTC.